The 13 T cell receptor beta chains below all came from one sample that was sequenced in a study of blood T cell repertoires in COVID-19. The repertoire was sequenced with immunoSEQ multiplex PCR; TCRdb's copy has only in-frame clones and lacks some. The sample includes around 120,000 clones, around 78% of them seen just once. Source material: peripheral blood. The source is a man aged 25-40 years with acute or convalescent COVID-19.

The V and J genes are TRBV15 and TRBJ1-6, with D hard to call. Trimming shortened V by 8 bases and J by 0 bases, and 11 bases separated the two germline ends. There are 15 residues in the CDR3. The germline V gene has CDR1 LNHNV and CDR2 YYDKDF (reference sequence). For the CDR3, the DNA is TGTGCCACCGCGGCGAGGGACTCCTATAATTCACCCCTCCACTTT. This gives the protein CATAARDSYNSPLHF.

V is TRBV7-6 and J is TRBJ2-7, with D tentatively TRBD2 (6 bases). V was shortened by 5 bases and J by 2 bases, with 13 bases between the two germline ends. This CDR3 spans 14 amino acids. Per the germline V gene, CDR1 is SGHVS and CDR2 is FNYEAQ. The CDR3 is CASSEGGGTYEQYF. CDR3 DNA: TGTGCCAGCAGCGAAGGAGGAGGGACCTACGAGCAGTACTTC.

V gene TRBV7-2 combines with J gene TRBJ1-6; unclear D gene. V lost 2 bases and J lost 16, with 18 bases in between. This CDR3 is 14 amino acids long. Germline lookup yields CDR1 SGHTA and CDR2 FQGNSA. The CDR3 loop is CASSLIGSRRVLHF. CDR3 in DNA: TGTGCCAGCAGCTTAATTGGTTCCCGGAGGGTTCTCCACTTT.

V is TRBV7-9 and J is TRBJ1-2; 7 bases align to TRBD1. V lost 5 bases, J lost 6 bases, and 6 bases stayed unmatched. CDR3 size: 13 residues. Germline V gives CDR1 SEHNR, CDR2 FQNEAQ (reference sequence). The CDR3 nucleotides read TGTGCCAGCAGCCCCGGACAGGCAAATGGCTACACCTTC. This gives the protein CASSPGQANGYTF. The entire variable domain, with the rest obtained from reference TRBV7-9 and TRBJ1-2, is as follows: DTGVSQNPRHKITKRGQNVTFRCDPISEHNRLYWYRQTLGQGPEFLTYFQNEAQLEKSRLLSDRFSAERPKGSFSTLEIQRTEQGDSAMYLCASSPGQANGYTFGSGTRLTVV.

This clone was seen only once. The chain recombines TRBV19 with TRBJ2-3; 7 bases map to TRBD1. Trimming took 3 bases from V and 5 from J; bases not matched to a gene: 5. The CDR3 spans 14 residues. The germline CDR1 and CDR2 sequences are LNHDA and SQIVND (reference sequence). In DNA, the CDR3 is TGTGCCAGTAGTATCGGCAGGGGGATAGATACGCAGTATTTT. Residues: CASSIGRGIDTQYF. Full variable domain (remainder filled in from reference TRBV19 and TRBJ2-3): DGGITQSPKYLFRKEGQNVTLSCEQNLNHDAMYWYRQDPGQGLRLIYYSQIVNDFQKGDIAEGYSVSREKKESFPLTVTSAQKNPTAFYLCASSIGRGIDTQYFGPGTRLTVL.

The chain links TRBV12-3 or TRBV12-4 to TRBJ2-4; TRBD1 agrees at 8 bases. This CDR3 spans 13 amino acids. With V trimmed by 5 bases and J by 7 bases, 4 bases remained unmatched. CDR3 amino acids: CASSPTGENIQYF. CDR3 sequence (DNA): TGTGCCAGCAGTCCGACAGGGGAGAACATTCAGTACTTC.

V and J are TRBV6-5 and TRBJ2-7; the match to TRBD1 covers 9 bases. V lost 7 bases and J lost 5; bases outside the gene matches: 9. Per the germline V gene, CDR1 is MNHEY and CDR2 is SVGAGI. CDR3 length: 14 amino acids. The CDR3 DNA follows: TGTGCCAGCAAGCTCCGGGACAGGGTCCACGAGCAGTACTTC. Translation: CASKLRDRVHEQYF.

The rearrangement joins TRBV12-5 to TRBJ2-2, with TRBD2 matching 7 bases. Germline V gene lookup returns CDR1 LGHNT and CDR2 FRNRAP. The V gene end was trimmed by 4 bases and the J gene end by 8 bases; junction bases not matched to a gene: 4. The CDR3 extends over 13 amino acids. The CDR3 protein is CASGSLLAGELFF. In DNA, the CDR3 is TGTGCTAGTGGTTCCCTACTAGCGGGGGAGCTGTTTTTT.

J is TRBJ1-4 and V is TRBV28; the D gene is possibly TRBD1 (5 bases). Per germline, CDR1 MDHEN and CDR2 SYDVKM. Trimming left V 6 bases short and J 5 bases short, with 19 bases between. The CDR3 totals 16 residues. The CDR3 loop reads CASSSLWGRRNEKLFF. The DNA for the CDR3 is TGTGCCAGCAGCAGTTTATGGGGCAGACGGAATGAAAAACTGTTTTTT.

The CDR3 DNA reads TGCGCCAGCAGTTTTCGGGGGTCAACTAATGAAAAACTGTTTTTT. Amino acid sequence: CASSFRGSTNEKLFF. The chain carries TRBV5-1 and TRBJ1-4, with a tentative D call TRBD1 (5 bases). Per germline, CDR1 SGHRS and CDR2 YFSETQ. V was trimmed by 5 bases and J by 0 bases, leaving 11 bases between them. The length of the CDR3 is 15 residues.

V usage is TRBV11-2 and J usage is TRBJ2-3, with 11 bases matching TRBD2. CDR3 length: 19 residues. Germline values: CDR1 SGHAT, CDR2 FQNNGV. J was trimmed by 6 bases and V by 0 bases; bases with no gene match: 14. For the CDR3, the DNA is TGTGCCAGCAGCTTAGACCTTAGCGGGAGGGCCCTGTCTGTTGATACGCAGTATTTT. The encoded protein is CASSLDLSGRALSVDTQYF.

This clone was observed a handful of times. V is TRBV14 and J is TRBJ1-6, with TRBD1 as a possible D gene (5 bases). CDR3 size: 16 residues. Germline loops: CDR1 SGHDN, CDR2 FVKESK. Trimming pared 0 bases from V and 3 bases from J, leaving 9 bases between. The CDR3, as DNA: TGTGCCAGCAGCCAAGACAGGGTCCTCTATAATTCACCCCTCCACTTT. As protein: CASSQDRVLYNSPLHF.

This clone showed up just once. The chain couples TRBV9 to TRBJ1-3, with D tentatively TRBD1 (5 bases). Germline CDR1 SGDLS, CDR2 YYNGEE. CDR3 length: 17 amino acids. The ends were cut back, 0 bases at V and 0 bases at J, with 13 bases in the middle. CDR3 in DNA: TGTGCCAGCAGCGTAGCGGGGGTTCCGAGCTCTGGAAACACCATATATTTT. Its protein is CASSVAGVPSSGNTIYF.